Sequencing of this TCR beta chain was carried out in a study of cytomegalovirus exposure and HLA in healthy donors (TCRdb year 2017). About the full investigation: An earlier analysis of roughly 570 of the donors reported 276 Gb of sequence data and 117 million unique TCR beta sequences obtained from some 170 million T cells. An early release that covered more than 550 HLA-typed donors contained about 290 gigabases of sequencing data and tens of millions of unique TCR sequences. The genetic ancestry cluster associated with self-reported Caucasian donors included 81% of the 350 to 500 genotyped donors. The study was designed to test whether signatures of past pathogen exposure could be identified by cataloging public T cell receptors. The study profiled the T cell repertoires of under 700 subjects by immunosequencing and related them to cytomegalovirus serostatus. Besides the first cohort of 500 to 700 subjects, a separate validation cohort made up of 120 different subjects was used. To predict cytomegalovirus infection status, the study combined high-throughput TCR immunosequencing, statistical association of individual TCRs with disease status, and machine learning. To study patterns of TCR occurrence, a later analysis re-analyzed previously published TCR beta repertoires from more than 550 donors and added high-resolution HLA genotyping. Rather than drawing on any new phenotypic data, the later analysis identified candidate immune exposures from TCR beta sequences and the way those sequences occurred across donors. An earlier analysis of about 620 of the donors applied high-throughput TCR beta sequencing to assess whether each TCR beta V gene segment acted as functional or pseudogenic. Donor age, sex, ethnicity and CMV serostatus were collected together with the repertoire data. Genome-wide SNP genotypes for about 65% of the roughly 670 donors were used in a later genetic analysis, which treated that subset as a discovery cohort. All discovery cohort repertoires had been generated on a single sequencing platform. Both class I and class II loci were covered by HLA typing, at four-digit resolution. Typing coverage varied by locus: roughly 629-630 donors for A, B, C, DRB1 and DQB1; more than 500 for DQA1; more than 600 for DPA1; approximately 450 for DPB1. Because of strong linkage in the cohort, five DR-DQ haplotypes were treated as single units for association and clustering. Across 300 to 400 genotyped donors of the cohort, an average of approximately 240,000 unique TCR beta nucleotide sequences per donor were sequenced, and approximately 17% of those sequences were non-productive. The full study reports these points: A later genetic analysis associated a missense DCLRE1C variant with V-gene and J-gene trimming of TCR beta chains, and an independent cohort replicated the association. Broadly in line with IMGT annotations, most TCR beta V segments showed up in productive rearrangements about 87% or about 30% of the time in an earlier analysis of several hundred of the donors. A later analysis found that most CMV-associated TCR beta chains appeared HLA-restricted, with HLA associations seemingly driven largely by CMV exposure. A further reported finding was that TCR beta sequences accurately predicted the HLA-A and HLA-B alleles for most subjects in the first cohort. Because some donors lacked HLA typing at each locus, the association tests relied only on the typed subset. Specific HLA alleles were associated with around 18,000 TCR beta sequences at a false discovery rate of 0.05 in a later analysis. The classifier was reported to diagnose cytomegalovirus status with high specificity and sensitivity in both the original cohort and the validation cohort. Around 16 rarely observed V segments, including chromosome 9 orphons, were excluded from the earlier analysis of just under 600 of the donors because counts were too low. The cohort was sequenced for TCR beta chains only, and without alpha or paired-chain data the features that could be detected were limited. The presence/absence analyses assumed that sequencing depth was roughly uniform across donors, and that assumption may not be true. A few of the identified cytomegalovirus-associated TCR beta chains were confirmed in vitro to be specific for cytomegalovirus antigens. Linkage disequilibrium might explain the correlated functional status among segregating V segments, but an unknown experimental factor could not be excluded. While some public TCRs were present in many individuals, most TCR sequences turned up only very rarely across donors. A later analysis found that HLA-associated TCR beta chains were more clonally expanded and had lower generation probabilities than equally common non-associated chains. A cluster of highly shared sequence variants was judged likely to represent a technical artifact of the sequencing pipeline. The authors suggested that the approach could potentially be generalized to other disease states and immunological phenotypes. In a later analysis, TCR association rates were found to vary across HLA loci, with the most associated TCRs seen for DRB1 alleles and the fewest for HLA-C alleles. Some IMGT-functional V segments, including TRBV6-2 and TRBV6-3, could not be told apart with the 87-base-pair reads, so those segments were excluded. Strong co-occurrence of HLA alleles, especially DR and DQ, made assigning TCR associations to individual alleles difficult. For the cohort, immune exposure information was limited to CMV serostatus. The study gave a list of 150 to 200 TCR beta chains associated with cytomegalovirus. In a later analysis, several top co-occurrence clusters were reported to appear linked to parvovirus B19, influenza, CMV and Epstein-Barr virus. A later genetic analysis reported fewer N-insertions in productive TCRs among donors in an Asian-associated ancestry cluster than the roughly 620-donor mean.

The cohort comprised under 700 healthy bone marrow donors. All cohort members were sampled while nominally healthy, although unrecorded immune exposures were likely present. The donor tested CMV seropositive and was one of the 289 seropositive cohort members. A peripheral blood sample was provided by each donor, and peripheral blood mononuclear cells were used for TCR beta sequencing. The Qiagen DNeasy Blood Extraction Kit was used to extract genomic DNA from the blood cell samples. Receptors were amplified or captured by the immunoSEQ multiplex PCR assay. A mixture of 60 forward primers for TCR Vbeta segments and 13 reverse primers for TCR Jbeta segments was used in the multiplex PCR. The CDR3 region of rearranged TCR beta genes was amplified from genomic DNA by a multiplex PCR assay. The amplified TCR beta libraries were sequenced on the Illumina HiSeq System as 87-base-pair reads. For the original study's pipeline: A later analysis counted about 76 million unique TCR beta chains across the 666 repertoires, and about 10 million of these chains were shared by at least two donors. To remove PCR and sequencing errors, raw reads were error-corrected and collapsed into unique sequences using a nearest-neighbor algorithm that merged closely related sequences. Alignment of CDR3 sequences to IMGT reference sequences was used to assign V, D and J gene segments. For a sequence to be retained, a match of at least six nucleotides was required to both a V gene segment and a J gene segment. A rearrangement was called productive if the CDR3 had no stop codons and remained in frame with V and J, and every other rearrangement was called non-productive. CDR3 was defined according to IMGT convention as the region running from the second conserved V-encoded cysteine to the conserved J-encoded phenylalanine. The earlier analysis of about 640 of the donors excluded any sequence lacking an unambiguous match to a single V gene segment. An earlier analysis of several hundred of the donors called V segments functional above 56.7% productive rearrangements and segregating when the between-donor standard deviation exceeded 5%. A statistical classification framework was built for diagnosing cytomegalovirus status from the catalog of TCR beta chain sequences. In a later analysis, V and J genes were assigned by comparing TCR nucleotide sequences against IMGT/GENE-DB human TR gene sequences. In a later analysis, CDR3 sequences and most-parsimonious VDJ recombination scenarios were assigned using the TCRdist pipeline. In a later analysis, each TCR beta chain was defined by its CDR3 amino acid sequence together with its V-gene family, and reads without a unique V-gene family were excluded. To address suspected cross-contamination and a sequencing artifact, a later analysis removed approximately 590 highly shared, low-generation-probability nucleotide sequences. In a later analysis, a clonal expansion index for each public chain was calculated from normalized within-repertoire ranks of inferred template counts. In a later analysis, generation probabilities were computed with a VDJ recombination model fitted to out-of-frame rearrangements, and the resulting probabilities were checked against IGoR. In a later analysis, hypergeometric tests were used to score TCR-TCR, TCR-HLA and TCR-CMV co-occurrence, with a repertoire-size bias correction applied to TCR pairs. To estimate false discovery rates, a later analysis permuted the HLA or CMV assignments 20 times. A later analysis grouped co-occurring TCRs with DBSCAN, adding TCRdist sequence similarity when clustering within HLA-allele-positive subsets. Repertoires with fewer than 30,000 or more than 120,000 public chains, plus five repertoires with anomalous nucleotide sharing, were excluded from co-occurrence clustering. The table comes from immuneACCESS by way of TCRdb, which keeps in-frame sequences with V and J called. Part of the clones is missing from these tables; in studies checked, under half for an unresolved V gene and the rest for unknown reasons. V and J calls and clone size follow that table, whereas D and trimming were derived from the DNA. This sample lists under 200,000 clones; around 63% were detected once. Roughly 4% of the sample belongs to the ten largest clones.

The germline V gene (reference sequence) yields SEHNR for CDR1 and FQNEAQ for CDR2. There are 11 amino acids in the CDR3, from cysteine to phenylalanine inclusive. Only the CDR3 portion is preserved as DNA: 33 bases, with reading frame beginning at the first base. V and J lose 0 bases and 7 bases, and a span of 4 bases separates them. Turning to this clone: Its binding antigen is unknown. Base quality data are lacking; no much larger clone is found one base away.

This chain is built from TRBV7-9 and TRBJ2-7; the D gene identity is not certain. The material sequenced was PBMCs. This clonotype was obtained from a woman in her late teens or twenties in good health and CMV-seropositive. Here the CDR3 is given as CASSLAQEQYF. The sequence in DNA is TGTGCCAGCAGCTTAGCACAGGAGCAGTACTTC. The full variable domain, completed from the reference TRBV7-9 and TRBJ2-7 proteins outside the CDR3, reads DTGVSQNPRHKITKRGQNVTFRCDPISEHNRLYWYRQTLGQGPEFLTYFQNEAQLEKSRLLSDRFSAERPKGSFSTLEIQRTEQGDSAMYLCASSLAQEQYFGPGTRLTVT.